This entry concerns a single T cell receptor beta chain. Its target is unknown. This CDR3 is 14 amino acids long. V was shortened by 5 bases and J by 5 bases, with 15 bases between the two germline ends. This specimen belongs to a study of Graves' ophthalmopathy and Graves' hyperthyroidism. Study-level information: Stable hyperthyroidism meant no ophthalmopathy within 18 months of follow-up.

General study findings and limits: Among expanded thyroid clonotypes above 0.001 frequency, most also occurred in blood.

Amplification targeted the TCR beta CDR3 regions, with RNA transcripts as the source material. Amplification began with first-round RT-PCR using HTBI primers, then second-round multiplex PCR was performed. TCRdb independently ran MiXCR on the multiplex PCR reads; one entry per CDR3 protein. This sample carries around 520,000 distinct CDR3 sequences, under 40% of them seen once, and the ten largest clones take about 4.1%. The chain combines TRBV12-3 or TRBV12-4 with TRBJ2-5; D possibly corresponds to TRBD2 (6 bases). This clonotype was obtained from an adult man with Graves' hyperthyroidism. The sample was peripheral blood or thyroid tissue (not recorded which). The CDR3 DNA sequence: TGTGCCAGCAGTCGGGACTTAGCCCAGGAGACCCAGTACTTC. Protein: CASSRDLAQETQYF.